The clone carrying this T cell receptor beta chain appeared a few times. These data originate in a study of immune characterization of retroperitoneal liposarcoma. The CDR3 totals 15 residues. Trimming shortened V by 4 bases and J by 6 bases, and 17 bases separated the two germline ends. CDR1 and CDR2 from the germline V gene are LGHNT and FRNRAP. Via MiXCR, TCRdb re-called the PCR reads, giving one row per CDR3 protein. Of roughly 3,000 distinct CDR3 sequences listed, approximately 39% are singletons. Sequencing was done on a sample of tumor tissue. This sequence joins TRBV12-5 and TRBJ2-3, with D unresolved. This receptor was taken from a male donor with retroperitoneal liposarcoma. The CDR3 loop reads CASGSNSHGRDTQYF. The CDR3 bases are TGTGCTAGTGGTTCCAATTCACACGGTCGGGATACGCAGTATTTT.